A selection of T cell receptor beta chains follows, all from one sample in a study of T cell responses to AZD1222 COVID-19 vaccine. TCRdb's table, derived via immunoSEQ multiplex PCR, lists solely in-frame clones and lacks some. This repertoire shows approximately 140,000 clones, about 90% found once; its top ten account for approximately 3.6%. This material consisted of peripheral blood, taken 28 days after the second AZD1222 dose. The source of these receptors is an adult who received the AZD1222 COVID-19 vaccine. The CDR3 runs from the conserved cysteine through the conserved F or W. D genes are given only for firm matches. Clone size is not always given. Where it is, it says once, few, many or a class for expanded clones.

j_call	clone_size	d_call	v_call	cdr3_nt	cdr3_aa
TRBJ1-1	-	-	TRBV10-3	TGTGCCATCAGTGAGGGACTACGGGGGCTCGGGAACACTGAAGCTTTCTTT	CAISEGLRGLGNTEAFF
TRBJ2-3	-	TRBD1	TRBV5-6	TGTGCCAGCCAACTCAGGGGGCCGGGCACAGATACGCAGTATTTT	CASQLRGPGTDTQYF
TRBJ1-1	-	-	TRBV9	TGTGCCAGCAGCGTAGCTCTAGACAGCTACACTGAAGCTTTCTTT	CASSVALDSYTEAFF
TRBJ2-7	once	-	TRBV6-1	TGTGCCAGCAGTGGCCGAACAGGATTTCCCTCCTACGAGCAGTACTTC	CASSGRTGFPSYEQYF
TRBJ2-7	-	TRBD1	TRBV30	TGTGCCTGGACAGGGGGTGCCTACGAGCAGTACTTC	CAWTGGAYEQYF
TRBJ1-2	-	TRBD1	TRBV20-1	TGCAGTGCTACTGACAGGGCGGAGAGCTATGGCTACACCTTC	CSATDRAESYGYTF
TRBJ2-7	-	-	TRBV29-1	TGCAGCGTTGATGGTTCAGGTTCCTACGAGCAGTACTTC	CSVDGSGSYEQYF
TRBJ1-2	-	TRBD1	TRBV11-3	TGTGCCAGCAGCTTAGGAGGGGGCTCGGAAGGCTACACCTTC	CASSLGGGSEGYTF
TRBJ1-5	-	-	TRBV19	TGTGCCAGTAGTATCTCCATCACGGGCGATCAGCCCCAGCATTTT	CASSISITGDQPQHF
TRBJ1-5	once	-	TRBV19	TGTGCCAGTAGGAACAGGGTGAAGAATAGCAATCAGCCCCAGCATTTT	CASRNRVKNSNQPQHF
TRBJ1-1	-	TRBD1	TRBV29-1	TGCAGCGTTGGCCGGGACAGTTTGAACACTGAAGCTTTCTTT	CSVGRDSLNTEAFF
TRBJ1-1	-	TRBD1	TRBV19	TGTGCCAGTAGTTCAGACAGGGCGGTCCTCGAAGCTTTCTTT	CASSSDRAVLEAFF
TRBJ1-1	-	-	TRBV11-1	TGTGCCAGCAGCTTAGAGGTCCGGAACACTGAAGCTTTCTTT	CASSLEVRNTEAFF
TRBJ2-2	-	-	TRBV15	TGTGCCACCAGCCACCCCGCATCCGGGGAGCTGTTTTTT	CATSHPASGELFF
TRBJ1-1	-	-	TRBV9	TGTGCCAGCAGCGGCTCAACAGGGATGAACACTGAAGCTTTCTTT	CASSGSTGMNTEAFF
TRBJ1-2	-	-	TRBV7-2	TGTGCCAGCAGCTTAGAGCGGGGACTCGGTGGCTACACCTTC	CASSLERGLGGYTF
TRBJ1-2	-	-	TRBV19	TGTGCCAGTAGTTCCAGGAGGAGTGGAATGGATGGCTACACCTTC	CASSSRRSGMDGYTF
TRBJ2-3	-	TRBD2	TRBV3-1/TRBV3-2	TGTGCCAGCAGCCAAGTACTAGCGGGGGTCACAGATACGCAGTATTTT	CASSQVLAGVTDTQYF